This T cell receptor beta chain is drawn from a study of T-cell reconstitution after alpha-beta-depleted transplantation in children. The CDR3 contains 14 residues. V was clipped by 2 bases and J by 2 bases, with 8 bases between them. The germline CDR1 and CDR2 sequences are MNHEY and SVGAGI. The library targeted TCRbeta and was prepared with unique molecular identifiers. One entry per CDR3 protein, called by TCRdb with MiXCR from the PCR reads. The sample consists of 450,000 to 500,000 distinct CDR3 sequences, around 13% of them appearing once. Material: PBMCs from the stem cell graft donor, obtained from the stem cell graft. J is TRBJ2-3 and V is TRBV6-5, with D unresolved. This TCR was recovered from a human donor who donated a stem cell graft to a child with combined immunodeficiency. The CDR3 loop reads CASSYRVNTDTQYF. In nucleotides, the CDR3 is TGTGCCAGCAGTTACAGGGTCAACACAGATACGCAGTATTTT.